This record covers a single T cell receptor beta chain. Its antigen is not identified. A junction boundary mismatches the germline segment, possibly from a read error. The people who gave samples were healthy Caucasians from Russia, aged roughly 6 to 95. The data stem from a study of blood T cells in healthy people across ages. Study-wide results and caveats: Underestimates were what the diversity estimates from one million T cells were considered to be.

Using a J-beta primer mix together with a sample-barcoded 5' primer, a second PCR was run for about 6 to 11 cycles. Each cDNA molecule, via a template-switch adaptor with 12 random nucleotides, was tagged. MiXCR, run by TCRdb on the 5' RACE reads, gives a single entry per CDR3 protein. Here the sample spans approximately 850,000 distinct CDR3 sequences, roughly 64% being singletons. The TCR was taken from a man in his thirties or forties in good health. Sequencing input: blood.

The chain's CDR3 is CASSTGAGGSGETQYF. The DNA for the CDR3 is TGTGCTAGCAGCACCGGAGCGGGAGGATCGGGGGAGACCCAGTACTTC. This chain connects TRBV7-7 to TRBJ2-5; 9 bases are a match to TRBD2. CDR3 length: 16 amino acids. Looked up from germline, CDR1 is SSHAT and CDR2 is FNYEAQ (reference sequence).